The 23 T cell receptor beta chains given below trace back to one sample, sequenced in a study of cytomegalovirus exposure and HLA in healthy donors. The primer mix had 60 Vbeta and 13 Jbeta primers. The protocol was immunoSEQ multiplex PCR, while the TCRdb copy is restricted to in-frame clones and leaves out a portion. The sample includes some 200,000 clones, 80% of them seen just once. The sequenced sample consisted of PBMCs. The receptors come from a man in his forties or fifties in good health and CMV-seropositive.

On this clone: The germline gene is not matched at one end of the junction; a read error may be the cause. The chain employs TRBV6-6 and TRBJ2-2; no clear D gene. CDR3 length: 12 amino acids. Germline CDR1 MNHNY, CDR2 SVGAGI (reference sequence). CDR3 in amino acids: CASRVQAGELFF. In DNA, the CDR3 is TGTGCCAGCAGAGTGCAGGCCGGAGAGCTGTTTTTT.

The chain uses TRBV5-1 and TRBJ2-2; TRBD2 might be the D (6 bases). This CDR3 is 16 amino acids long. Germline loops: CDR1 SGHRS, CDR2 YFSETQ. With 0 bases removed from V and 3 bases from J, the gap between germline ends came to 12 bases. The CDR3 spells CASSLGPTGDTGELFF. The CDR3 bases are TGCGCCAGCAGCTTGGGGCCTACGGGGGACACCGGGGAGCTGTTTTTT. The variable domain in full, with the rest retrieved from reference TRBV5-1 and TRBJ2-2, is KAGVTQTPRYLIKTRGQQVTLSCSPISGHRSVSWYQQTPGQGLQFLFEYFSETQRNKGNFPGRFSGRQFSNSRSEMNVSTLELGDSALYLCASSLGPTGDTGELFFGEGSRLTVL.

This chain connects TRBV15 to TRBJ1-1; TRBD1 aligns across 8 bases. The V gene's germline CDR1 is LNHNV and CDR2 YYDKDF (reference sequence). V shed 1 base and J 0 bases; nucleotides not matched to a gene: 10. CDR3 size: 18 residues. CDR3 sequence (DNA): TGTGCCACCAGCAGAGGGTTTACAGGGGGGACCATGAACACTGAAGCTTTCTTT. As protein: CATSRGFTGGTMNTEAFF.

The chain couples TRBV5-1 to TRBJ2-2; the D gene is possibly TRBD1 (6 bases). The CDR3 sequence is 17 residues long. The V gene lost 0 bases and the J gene lost 5 bases, with 17 bases spanning the gap. Germline loops: CDR1 SGHRS, CDR2 YFSETQ. CDR3 nucleotide sequence: TGCGCCAGCAGCTTGGCCGGGCTACCCCAGGGGACCGGGGAGCTGTTTTTT. Amino acids: CASSLAGLPQGTGELFF.

V usage is TRBV5-1 and J usage is TRBJ2-2, with D maybe TRBD2 (6 bases). The CDR3 length is 13 residues. The ends were cut back, 3 bases at V and 6 bases at J, with 9 bases in the middle. Germline loops: CDR1 SGHRS, CDR2 YFSETQ. CDR3 sequence (DNA): TGCGCCAGCAGCTCCTGGGAGGCCGGGGAGCTGTTTTTT. This sequence encodes CASSSWEAGELFF.

V is TRBV6-6 and J is TRBJ1-6; 8 bases are a match to TRBD1. The CDR3 length is 16 residues. The V and J ends lost 0 bases and 7 bases, in that order; junction bases with no gene match: 5. Looked up from germline, CDR1 is MNHNY and CDR2 is SVGAGI (reference sequence). The CDR3 loop reads CASSYSTGEYNSPLHF. Written as DNA, the CDR3 is TGTGCCAGCAGTTACTCGACAGGGGAATACAATTCACCCCTCCACTTT.

Regarding this clone: Its ends do not fully match the called genes, so a read error is possible. The rearrangement uses TRBV6-6 and TRBJ2-5; possibly TRBD1 for D (5 bases). CDR1 is MNHNY and CDR2 is SVGAGI in the germline V gene (reference sequence). This CDR3 is 14 amino acids long. CDR3 DNA sequence: TGTGCCAGCAGACCGCAGGGCAGTAAAGAGGCCCAGTACTTC. Protein: CASRPQGSKEAQYF.

The table lists this clone with a few counts. This chain links TRBV6-1 with TRBJ1-5; maybe TRBD1 (6 bases). There are 14 residues in the CDR3. V was cut by 5 bases and J by 5 bases, with 13 bases left in between. From germline, CDR1 is MNHNS and CDR2 SASEGT. CDR3 sequence: CASSRGGVHQPQHF. CDR3 in DNA: TGTGCCAGCAGTAGAGGGGGAGTACATCAGCCCCAGCATTTT.

V gene TRBV11-2 combines with J gene TRBJ2-7, with 7 bases matching TRBD2. This CDR3 is 13 amino acids long. CDR1 is SGHAT, CDR2 FQNNGV, per germline. Unmatched junction bases numbered 4, after V lost 7 bases and J lost 1 base. The CDR3: CASTLGGSYEQYF. DNA of the CDR3: TGTGCCAGCACACTGGGGGGGTCCTACGAGCAGTACTTC.

The chain carries TRBV19 and TRBJ2-5, with D perhaps matching TRBD1 (5 bases). The CDR3 is 13 residues long. The V gene lost 5 bases and the J gene lost 1 base, with 8 bases spanning the gap. Germline CDR1 and CDR2: LNHDA and SQIVND (reference sequence). The CDR3 is CASSDQGQETQYF. The CDR3 nucleotides read TGTGCCAGTAGTGACCAGGGCCAAGAGACCCAGTACTTC.

This rearrangement joins TRBV6-6 to TRBJ1-4; no clear D gene. This CDR3 comprises 15 residues. The V and J ends lost 0 bases and 8 bases respectively, with 13 bases between them. Germline CDR1 MNHNY, CDR2 SVGAGI (reference sequence). Written as DNA, the CDR3 is TGTGCCAGCAGTTACTCAACGACCTTACAGGAAAAACTGTTTTTT. This encodes CASSYSTTLQEKLFF.

V and J are TRBV7-3 and TRBJ2-5; 11 positions match TRBD2. V was clipped by 5 bases and J by 1 base; unmatched bases: 3. Per the germline V gene, CDR1 is SGHTA and CDR2 is FQGTGA. The length of the CDR3 is 15 residues. The CDR3 is CASSPSGGRQETQYF. DNA of the CDR3: TGTGCCAGCAGCCCTAGCGGGGGGCGCCAAGAGACCCAGTACTTC.

The chain has TRBV10-3 and TRBJ2-5; TRBD2 might be the D (7 bases). V lost 8 bases, J lost 2 bases, and 15 bases lay in between. The CDR3 has 14 amino acids. CDR1 is ENHRY and CDR2 is SYGVKD in the germline V gene. The CDR3, as DNA: TGTGCCATCGGCGGGGGCCCACAACAAGAGACCCAGTACTTC. It specifies CAIGGGPQQETQYF.

This clone showed up just once. CDR3 coding DNA: TGTGCCAGCAGCGCCCCGGGAGATACGCAGTATTTT. Its translation is CASSAPGDTQYF. This rearrangement joins TRBV28 to TRBJ2-3, with D unclear. This CDR3 region has 12 residues. The V end lost 6 bases, the J end lost 5 bases, and 9 bases lay between the germline ends. Germline CDR1 reads MDHEN; CDR2 reads SYDVKM.

The chain carries TRBV6-5 and TRBJ2-7, with TRBD1 as a possible D gene (6 bases). This CDR3 comprises 14 residues. Germline values: CDR1 MNHEY, CDR2 SVGAGI. V was shortened by 5 bases and J by 2 bases, with 13 bases between the two germline ends. The CDR3 sequence: CASSKGTRPYEQYF. CDR3 nucleotide sequence: TGTGCCAGCAGTAAAGGGACAAGGCCCTACGAGCAGTACTTC.

This clone appeared a few times. The gene calls are TRBV5-1 and TRBJ2-5, with 13 positions matching TRBD2. Germline V gene data show CDR1 as SGHRS and CDR2 as YFSETQ. Unmatched junction bases numbered 4, after V lost 4 bases and J lost 1 base. The CDR3 runs 16 residues. CDR3 region: CASSPGLAGRQETQYF. CDR3 DNA sequence: TGCGCCAGCAGCCCGGGACTAGCGGGACGCCAAGAGACCCAGTACTTC.

With respect to this clone: Different DNA sequences within this sample yield the same CDR3. The CDR3: CASSLRTEAFF. The CDR3 DNA is TGTGCCAGCAGCTTACGGACTGAAGCTTTCTTT. The chain joins TRBV5-4 to TRBJ1-1, with D unclear. The CDR3 loop spans 11 amino acids. Germline CDR1 SGHNT, CDR2 YYREEE (reference sequence). V was clipped by 2 bases and J by 5 bases, with 4 bases between them.

The chain combines TRBV11-2 with TRBJ1-1; no firm D call. The CDR3 runs 13 residues. V shed 3 bases and J shed 5 bases, with 10 bases lying between them. Per the germline V gene, CDR1 is SGHAT and CDR2 is FQNNGV. CDR3 region: CASSFEGWTEAFF. In DNA, the CDR3 is TGTGCCAGCAGCTTCGAGGGTTGGACTGAAGCTTTCTTT.

The chain carries TRBV27 and TRBJ2-7; 9 positions agree with TRBD2. The trim removed 2 bases at V and 6 bases at J, leaving 2 bases unmatched. Germline assignment: CDR1 MNHEY and CDR2 SMNVEV (reference sequence). This CDR3 has 13 residues. DNA for the CDR3: TGTGCCAGCAGTTTAGGACTAGCGACCGAGCAGTACTTC. Protein product: CASSLGLATEQYF.

This clone was seen once. The rearrangement links TRBV7-2 to TRBJ2-1; D ambiguous. The CDR3 length is 11 residues. CDR1 is SGHTA and CDR2 is FQGNSA in the germline V gene. The germline V and J ends were trimmed by 5 bases and 5 bases, with 4 bases remaining between them. The CDR3 here is CASSRDNEQFF. As DNA, the CDR3 is TGTGCCAGCAGCCGAGACAATGAGCAGTTCTTC.

The chain recombines TRBV28 with TRBJ1-5, with 9 bases fitting TRBD1. The CDR3 has 16 amino acids. V shed 6 bases and J 9 bases; nucleotides not matched to a gene: 15. CDR1 and CDR2 from the germline V gene are MDHEN and SYDVKM. CDR3 in amino acids: CASSHTPGQGRRPQHF. The CDR3 DNA reads TGTGCCAGCAGCCATACCCCTGGACAGGGGCGACGGCCCCAGCATTTT.

This clone was picked up a small number of times. J is TRBJ2-7 and V is TRBV28, with D hard to call. Trimming stripped 3 bases from V and 7 bases from J, with 4 bases between. The CDR3 totals 10 residues. Germline CDR1 reads MDHEN; CDR2 reads SYDVKM. Here the CDR3 DNA reads TGTGCCAGCAGTTTCAGGGAGCAGTACTTC. It encodes CASSFREQYF.

This chain uses TRBV7-3 with TRBJ2-1; TRBD2 might be the D (6 bases). Deletions cut 8 bases from V and 0 bases from J, with 8 bases between. Germline lookup yields CDR1 SGHTA and CDR2 FQGTGA. The CDR3 extends over 13 amino acids. The CDR3 protein is CASAGSSYNEQFF. In DNA, the CDR3 is TGTGCCAGCGCGGGGAGCTCCTACAATGAGCAGTTCTTC.